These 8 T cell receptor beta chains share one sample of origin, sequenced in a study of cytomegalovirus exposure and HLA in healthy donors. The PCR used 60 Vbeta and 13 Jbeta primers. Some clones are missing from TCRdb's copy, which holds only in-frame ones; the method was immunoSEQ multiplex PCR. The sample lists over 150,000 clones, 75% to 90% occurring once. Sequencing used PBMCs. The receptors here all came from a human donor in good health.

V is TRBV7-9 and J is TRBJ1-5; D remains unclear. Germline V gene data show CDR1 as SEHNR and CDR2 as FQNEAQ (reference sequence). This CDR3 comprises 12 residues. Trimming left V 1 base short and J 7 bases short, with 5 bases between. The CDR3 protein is CASSLDGQPQHF. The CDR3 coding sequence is TGTGCCAGCAGCTTAGACGGGCAGCCCCAGCATTTT.

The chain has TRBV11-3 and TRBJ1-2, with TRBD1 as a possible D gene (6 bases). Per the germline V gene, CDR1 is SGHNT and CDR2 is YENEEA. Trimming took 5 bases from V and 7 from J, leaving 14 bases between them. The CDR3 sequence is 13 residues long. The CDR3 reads CASSPGDMGGYTF. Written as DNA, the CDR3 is TGTGCCAGCAGCCCCGGGGACATGGGTGGCTACACCTTC.

The CDR3 sequence is CASSQDSTSSGNEQFF. Here the CDR3 DNA reads TGCGCCAGCAGCCAAGACTCGACTAGCTCCGGCAATGAGCAGTTCTTC. This rearrangement joins TRBV4-3 to TRBJ2-1, with 7 bases identical to TRBD2. This CDR3 has 16 residues. Germline V gene sequence: CDR1 LGHNA, CDR2 YSLEER. V shed 0 bases and J 6 bases; nucleotides not matched to a gene: 8.

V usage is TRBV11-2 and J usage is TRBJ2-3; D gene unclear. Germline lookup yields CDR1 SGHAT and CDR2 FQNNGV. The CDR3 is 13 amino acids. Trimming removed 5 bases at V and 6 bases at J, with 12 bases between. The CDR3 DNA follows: TGTGCCAGCAGCCCTTTCCCCGAGGATACGCAGTATTTT. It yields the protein CASSPFPEDTQYF.

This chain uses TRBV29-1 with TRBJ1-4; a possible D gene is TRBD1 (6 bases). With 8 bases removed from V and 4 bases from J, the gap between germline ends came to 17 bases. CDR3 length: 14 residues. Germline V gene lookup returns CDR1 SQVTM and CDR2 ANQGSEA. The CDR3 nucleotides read TGCAGCACCCTCCGGTTGGACAGTAATGAAAAACTGTTTTTT. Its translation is CSTLRLDSNEKLFF.

The CDR3 sequence: CASSTLTGRAGANVLTF. CDR3 nucleotides: TGTGCCAGCAGCACCCTGACAGGGCGCGCTGGGGCCAACGTCCTGACTTTC. J is TRBJ2-6 and V is TRBV7-9; 7 nucleotides agree with TRBD1. Germline V gives CDR1 SEHNR, CDR2 FQNEAQ (reference sequence). Trimming took 5 bases from V and 2 from J; bases not matched to a gene: 9. The length of the CDR3 is 17 residues.

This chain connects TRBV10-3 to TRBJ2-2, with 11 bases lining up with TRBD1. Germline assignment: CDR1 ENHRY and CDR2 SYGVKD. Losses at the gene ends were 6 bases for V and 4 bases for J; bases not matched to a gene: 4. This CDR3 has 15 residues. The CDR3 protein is CAIRSGTGGTGELFF. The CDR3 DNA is TGTGCCATCAGATCCGGGACAGGGGGCACCGGGGAGCTGTTTTTT.

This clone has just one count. The DNA for the CDR3 is TGCGCCAGCAGCCAAGATGCGCCTAGCGGGGGGGCCCCGGCATGGGAGCAGTTCTTC. This encodes CASSQDAPSGGAPAWEQFF. This chain connects TRBV4-3 to TRBJ2-1, with 12 bases aligning to TRBD2. J gave up 10 bases and V 0 bases, and 16 bases lay outside the gene matches. CDR1 and CDR2 from the germline V gene are LGHNA and YSLEER. This CDR3 spans 19 amino acids.